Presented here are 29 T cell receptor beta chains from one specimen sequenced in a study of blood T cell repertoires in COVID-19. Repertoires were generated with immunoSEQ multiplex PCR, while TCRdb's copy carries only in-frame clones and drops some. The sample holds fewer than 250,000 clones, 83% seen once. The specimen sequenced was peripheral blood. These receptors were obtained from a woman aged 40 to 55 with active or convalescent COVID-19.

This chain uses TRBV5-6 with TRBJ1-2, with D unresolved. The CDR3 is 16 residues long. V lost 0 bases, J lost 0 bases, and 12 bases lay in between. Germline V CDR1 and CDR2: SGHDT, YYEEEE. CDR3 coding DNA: TGTGCCAGCAGCTTGGAGTGGGCAGACCCTAACTATGGCTACACCTTC. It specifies CASSLEWADPNYGYTF.

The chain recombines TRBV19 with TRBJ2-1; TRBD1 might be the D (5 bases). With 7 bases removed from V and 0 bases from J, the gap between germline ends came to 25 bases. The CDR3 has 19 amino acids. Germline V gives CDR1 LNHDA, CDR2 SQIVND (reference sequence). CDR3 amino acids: CASIPRPQGISSSYNEQFF. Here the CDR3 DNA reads TGTGCCAGTATCCCCAGGCCGCAGGGCATATCTAGCTCCTACAATGAGCAGTTCTTC.

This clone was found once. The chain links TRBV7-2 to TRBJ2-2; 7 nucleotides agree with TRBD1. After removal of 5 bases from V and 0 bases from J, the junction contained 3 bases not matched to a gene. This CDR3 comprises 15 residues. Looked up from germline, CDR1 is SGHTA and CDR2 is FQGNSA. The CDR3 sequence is CASSRGQPNTGELFF. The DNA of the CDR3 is TGTGCCAGCAGCCGGGGACAGCCGAACACCGGGGAGCTGTTTTTT.

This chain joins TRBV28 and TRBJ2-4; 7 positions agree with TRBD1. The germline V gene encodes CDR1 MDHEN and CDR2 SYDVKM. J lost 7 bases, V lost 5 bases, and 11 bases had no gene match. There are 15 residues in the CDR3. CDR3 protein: CASSPHDRAGNIQYF. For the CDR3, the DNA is TGTGCCAGCAGTCCACACGACAGGGCTGGGAACATTCAGTACTTC.

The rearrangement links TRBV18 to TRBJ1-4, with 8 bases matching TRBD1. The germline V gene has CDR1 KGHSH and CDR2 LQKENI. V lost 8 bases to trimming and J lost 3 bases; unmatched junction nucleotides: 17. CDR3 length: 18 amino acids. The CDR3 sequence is CASTRKSTGGRANEKLFF. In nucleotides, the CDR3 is TGTGCCAGCACGCGGAAAAGTACAGGGGGAAGGGCTAATGAAAAACTGTTTTTT.

CDR3 in amino acids: CASSLGSGTITSPLHF. For the CDR3, the DNA is TGCGCCAGCAGCCTAGGCTCCGGGACAATCACGTCACCCCTCCACTTT. This chain joins TRBV5-1 and TRBJ1-6; possibly TRBD1 for D (6 bases). With 4 bases removed from V and 10 bases from J, the gap between germline ends came to 21 bases. There are 16 residues in the CDR3. Per the germline V gene, CDR1 is SGHRS and CDR2 is YFSETQ.

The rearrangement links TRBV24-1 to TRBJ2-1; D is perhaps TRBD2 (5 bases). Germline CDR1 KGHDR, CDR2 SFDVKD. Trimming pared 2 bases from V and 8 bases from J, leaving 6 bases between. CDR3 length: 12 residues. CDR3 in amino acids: CATSDSDYEQFF. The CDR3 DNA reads TGTGCCACCAGTGATTCGGACTATGAGCAGTTCTTC.

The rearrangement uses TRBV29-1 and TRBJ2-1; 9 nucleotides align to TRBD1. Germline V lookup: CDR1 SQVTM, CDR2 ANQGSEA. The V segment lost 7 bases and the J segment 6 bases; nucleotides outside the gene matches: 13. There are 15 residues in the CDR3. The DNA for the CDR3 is TGCAGCGCTTACAGGGGGCTGGGAATTCGCAATGAGCAGTTCTTC. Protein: CSAYRGLGIRNEQFF.

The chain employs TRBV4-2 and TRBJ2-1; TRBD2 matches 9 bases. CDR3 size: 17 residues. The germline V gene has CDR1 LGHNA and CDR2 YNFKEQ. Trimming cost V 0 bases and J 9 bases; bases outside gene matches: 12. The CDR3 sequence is CASSQESGGRAFSEQFF. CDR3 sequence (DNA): TGTGCCAGCAGCCAAGAATCCGGCGGGAGGGCCTTCAGTGAGCAGTTCTTC.

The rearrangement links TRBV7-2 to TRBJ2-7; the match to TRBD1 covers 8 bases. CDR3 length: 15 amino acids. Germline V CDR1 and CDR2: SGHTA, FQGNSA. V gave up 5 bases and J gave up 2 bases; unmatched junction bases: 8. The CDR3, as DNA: TGTGCCAGCAGCCCCACCCTGGACAGGGCCTACGAGCAGTACTTC. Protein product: CASSPTLDRAYEQYF.

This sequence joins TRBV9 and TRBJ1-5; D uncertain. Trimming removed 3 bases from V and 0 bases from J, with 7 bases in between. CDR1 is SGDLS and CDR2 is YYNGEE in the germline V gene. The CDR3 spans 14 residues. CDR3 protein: CASSDGASNQPQHF. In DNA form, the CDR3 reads TGTGCCAGCAGCGACGGTGCTAGCAATCAGCCCCAGCATTTT.

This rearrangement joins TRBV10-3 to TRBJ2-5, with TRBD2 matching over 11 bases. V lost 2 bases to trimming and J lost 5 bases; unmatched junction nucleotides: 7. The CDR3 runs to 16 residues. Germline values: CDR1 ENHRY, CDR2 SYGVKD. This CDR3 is CAISEPRLAGPETQYF. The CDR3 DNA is TGTGCCATCAGTGAGCCAAGACTAGCGGGACCGGAGACCCAGTACTTC.

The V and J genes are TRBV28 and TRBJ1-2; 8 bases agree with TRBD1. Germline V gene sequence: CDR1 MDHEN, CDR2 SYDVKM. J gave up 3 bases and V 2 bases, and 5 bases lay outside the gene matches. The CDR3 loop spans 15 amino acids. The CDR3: CASSLRDRPYYGYTF. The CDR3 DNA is TGTGCCAGCAGTTTACGGGACAGGCCCTACTATGGCTACACCTTC.

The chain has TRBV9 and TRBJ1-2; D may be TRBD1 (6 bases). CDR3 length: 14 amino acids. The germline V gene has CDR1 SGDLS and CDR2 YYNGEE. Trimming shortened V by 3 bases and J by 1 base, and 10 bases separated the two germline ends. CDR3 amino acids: CASSANRVNYGYTF. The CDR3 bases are TGTGCCAGCAGCGCGAACAGGGTTAACTATGGCTACACCTTC.

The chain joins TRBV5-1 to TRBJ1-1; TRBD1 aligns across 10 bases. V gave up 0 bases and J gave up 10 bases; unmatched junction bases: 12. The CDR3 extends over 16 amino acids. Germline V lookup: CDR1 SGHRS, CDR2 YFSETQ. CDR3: CASSLGIGQGGLLAFF. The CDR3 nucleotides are TGCGCCAGCAGCTTGGGTATCGGACAGGGGGGTCTATTAGCTTTCTTT.

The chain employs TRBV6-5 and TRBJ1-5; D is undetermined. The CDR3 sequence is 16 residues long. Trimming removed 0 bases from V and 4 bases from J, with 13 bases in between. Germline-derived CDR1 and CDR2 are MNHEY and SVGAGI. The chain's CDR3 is CASSYSHPQANQPQHF. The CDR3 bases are TGTGCCAGCAGTTACTCACACCCCCAGGCAAATCAGCCCCAGCATTTT.

The CDR3 sequence is CAWSAGRPTNEKLFF. The CDR3 nucleotides read TGTGCCTGGAGCGCGGGACGTCCAACTAATGAAAAACTGTTTTTT. The chain couples TRBV30 to TRBJ1-4; perhaps TRBD1 as D (5 bases). This CDR3 contains 15 residues. Germline CDR1 reads GTSNPN; CDR2 reads SVGIG (reference sequence). V gave up 3 bases and J gave up 0 bases, with 11 bases separating them.

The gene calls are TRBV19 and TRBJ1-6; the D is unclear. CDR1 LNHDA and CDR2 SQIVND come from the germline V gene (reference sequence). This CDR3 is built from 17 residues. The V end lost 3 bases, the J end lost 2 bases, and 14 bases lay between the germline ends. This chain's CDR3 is CASSMGPGGTYNSPLHF. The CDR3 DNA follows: TGTGCCAGTAGTATGGGCCCTGGAGGCACCTATAATTCACCCCTCCACTTT. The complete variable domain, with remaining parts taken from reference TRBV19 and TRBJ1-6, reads DGGITQSPKYLFRKEGQNVTLSCEQNLNHDAMYWYRQDPGQGLRLIYYSQIVNDFQKGDIAEGYSVSREKKESFPLTVTSAQKNPTAFYLCASSMGPGGTYNSPLHFGNGTRLTVT.

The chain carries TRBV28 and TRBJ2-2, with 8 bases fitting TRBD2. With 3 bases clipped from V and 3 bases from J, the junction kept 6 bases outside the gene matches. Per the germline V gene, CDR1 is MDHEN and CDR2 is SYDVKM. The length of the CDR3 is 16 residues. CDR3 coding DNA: TGTGCCAGCAGTTTGGGATCGGGGGGGTACACCGGGGAGCTGTTTTTT. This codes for CASSLGSGGYTGELFF.

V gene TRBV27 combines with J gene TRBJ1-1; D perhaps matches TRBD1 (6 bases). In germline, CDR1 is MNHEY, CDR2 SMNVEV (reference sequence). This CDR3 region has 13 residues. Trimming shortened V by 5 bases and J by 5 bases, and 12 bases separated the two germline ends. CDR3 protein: CASSLNRETEAFF. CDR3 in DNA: TGTGCCAGCAGTCTCAACAGGGAAACTGAAGCTTTCTTT.

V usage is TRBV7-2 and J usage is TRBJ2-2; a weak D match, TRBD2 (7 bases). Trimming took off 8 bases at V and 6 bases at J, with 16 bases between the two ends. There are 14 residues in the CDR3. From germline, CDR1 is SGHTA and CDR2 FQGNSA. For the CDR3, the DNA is TGTGCCAGCCATACGGGGGGCGGTCCCGGGGAGCTGTTTTTT. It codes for CASHTGGGPGELFF.

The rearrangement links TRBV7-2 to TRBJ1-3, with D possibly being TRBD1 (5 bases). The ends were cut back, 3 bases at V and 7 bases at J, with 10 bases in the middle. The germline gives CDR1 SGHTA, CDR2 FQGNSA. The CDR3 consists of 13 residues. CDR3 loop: CASSFGGSNTIYF. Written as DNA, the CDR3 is TGTGCCAGCAGCTTCGGGGGGTCGAACACCATATATTTT.

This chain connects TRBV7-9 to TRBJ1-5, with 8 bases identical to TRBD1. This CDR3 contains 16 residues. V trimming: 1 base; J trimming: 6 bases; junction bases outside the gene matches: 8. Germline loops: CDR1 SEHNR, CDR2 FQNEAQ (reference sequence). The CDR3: CASSLGSGGFSQPQHF. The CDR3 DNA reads TGTGCCAGCAGCTTAGGCTCAGGGGGCTTTAGTCAGCCCCAGCATTTT.

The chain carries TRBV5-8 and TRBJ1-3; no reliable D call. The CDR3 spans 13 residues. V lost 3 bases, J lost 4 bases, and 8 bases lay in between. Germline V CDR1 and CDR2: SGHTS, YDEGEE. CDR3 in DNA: TGTGCCAGCAGCTCCCCGGTAGGAAACACCATATATTTT. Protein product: CASSSPVGNTIYF.

The CDR3 protein is CASSQLTANTNTEAFF. The DNA for the CDR3 is TGCGCCAGCAGCCAGTTGACAGCAAACACGAACACTGAAGCTTTCTTT. The chain is built from TRBV4-1 and TRBJ1-1; D is possibly TRBD1 (5 bases). From germline, CDR1 is MGHRA and CDR2 YSYEKL. Trimming removed 3 bases from V and 1 base from J, with 15 bases in between. The CDR3 is 16 residues long.

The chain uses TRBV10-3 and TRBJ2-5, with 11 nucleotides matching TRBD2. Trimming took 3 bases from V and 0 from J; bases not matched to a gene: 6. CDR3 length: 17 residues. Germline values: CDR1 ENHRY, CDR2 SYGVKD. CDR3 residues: CAISEQRTSGYQETQYF. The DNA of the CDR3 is TGTGCCATCAGTGAACAAAGGACTAGCGGGTACCAAGAGACCCAGTACTTC.

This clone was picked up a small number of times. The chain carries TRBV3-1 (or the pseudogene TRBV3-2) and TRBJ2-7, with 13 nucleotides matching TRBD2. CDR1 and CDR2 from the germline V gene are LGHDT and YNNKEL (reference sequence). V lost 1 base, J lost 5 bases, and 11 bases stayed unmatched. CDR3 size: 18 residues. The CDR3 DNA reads TGTGCCAGCAGCCAAGGGCCCAAGACTAGCGGGAGGCTTCACGAGCAGTACTTC. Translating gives CASSQGPKTSGRLHEQYF.

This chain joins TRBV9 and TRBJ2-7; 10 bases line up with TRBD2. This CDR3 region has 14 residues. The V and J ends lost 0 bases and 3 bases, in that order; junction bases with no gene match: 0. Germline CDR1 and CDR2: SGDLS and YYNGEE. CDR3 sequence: CASSVEREGYEQYF. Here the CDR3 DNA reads TGTGCCAGCAGCGTAGAGCGGGAGGGCTACGAGCAGTACTTC.

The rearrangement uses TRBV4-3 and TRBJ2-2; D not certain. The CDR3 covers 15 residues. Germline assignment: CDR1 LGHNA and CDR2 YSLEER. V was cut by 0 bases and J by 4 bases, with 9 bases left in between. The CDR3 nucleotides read TGCGCCAGCAGCCAAGATTCCCAGTCCACCGGGGAGCTGTTTTTT. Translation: CASSQDSQSTGELFF.